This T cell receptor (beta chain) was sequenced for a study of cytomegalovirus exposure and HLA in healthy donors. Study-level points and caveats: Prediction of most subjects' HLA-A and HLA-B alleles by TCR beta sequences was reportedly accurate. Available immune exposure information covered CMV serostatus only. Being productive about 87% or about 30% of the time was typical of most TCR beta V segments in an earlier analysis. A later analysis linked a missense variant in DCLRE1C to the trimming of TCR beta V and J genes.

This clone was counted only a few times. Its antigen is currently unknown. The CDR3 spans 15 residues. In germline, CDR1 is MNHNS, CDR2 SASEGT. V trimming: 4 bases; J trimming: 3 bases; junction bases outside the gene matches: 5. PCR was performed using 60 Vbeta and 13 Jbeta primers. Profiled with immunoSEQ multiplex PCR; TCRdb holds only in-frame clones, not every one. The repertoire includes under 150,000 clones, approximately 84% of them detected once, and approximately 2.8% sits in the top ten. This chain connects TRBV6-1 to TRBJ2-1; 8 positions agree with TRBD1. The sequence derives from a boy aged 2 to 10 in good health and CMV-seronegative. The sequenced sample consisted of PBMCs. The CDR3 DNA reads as TGTGCCAGCAGTGGGAGGACAGGGAGCTACAATGAGCAGTTCTTC. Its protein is CASSGRTGSYNEQFF.